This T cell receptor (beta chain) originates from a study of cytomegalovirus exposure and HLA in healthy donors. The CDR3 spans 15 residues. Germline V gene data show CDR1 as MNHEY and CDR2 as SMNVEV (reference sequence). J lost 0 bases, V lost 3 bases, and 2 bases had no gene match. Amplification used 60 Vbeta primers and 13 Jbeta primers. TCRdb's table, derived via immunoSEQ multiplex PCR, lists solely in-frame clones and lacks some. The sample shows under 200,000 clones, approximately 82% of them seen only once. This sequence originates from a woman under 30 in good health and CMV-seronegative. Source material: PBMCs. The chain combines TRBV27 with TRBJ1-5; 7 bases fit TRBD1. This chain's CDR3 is CASSFDRDSNQPQHF. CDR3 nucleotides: TGTGCCAGCAGTTTCGACAGGGATAGCAATCAGCCCCAGCATTTT.